This TCR beta chain originates from a study of blood T cell repertoires in COVID-19. Study-level information: COVID-19 samples from acute and convalescent phases originated in the United States, Italy and Spain. PBMCs, B-cell-depleted T cells, or T cells provided the cDNA or gDNA that made up the material.

Per the authors' pipeline: Reference gene primer amplification yielded estimated nucleated cell counts. Method: immunoSEQ multiplex PCR; TCRdb's copy keeps in-frame clones and lacks some. D and trimming were read from the DNA, whereas the V and J calls and clone size are those reported in that table. This sample carries over 150,000 clones, around 85% of them seen once, and the ten largest clones take over 7.5%. Sequencing was performed on peripheral blood. This TCR came from a man in his fifties or sixties with active or convalescent COVID-19.

Here the CDR3 reads CASSAWTGKDPYAFF. The CDR3 DNA reads as TGTGCCAGCAGTGCCTGGACAGGGAAAGATCCGTACGCTTTCTTT. The V gene is TRBV25-1, the J gene TRBJ1-1; 8 positions agree with TRBD1. The CDR3 contains 15 residues. The J segment lost 11 bases and the V segment lost 4 bases, leaving 15 bases of the junction unmatched. Germline assignment: CDR1 MGHDK and CDR2 SYGVNS.